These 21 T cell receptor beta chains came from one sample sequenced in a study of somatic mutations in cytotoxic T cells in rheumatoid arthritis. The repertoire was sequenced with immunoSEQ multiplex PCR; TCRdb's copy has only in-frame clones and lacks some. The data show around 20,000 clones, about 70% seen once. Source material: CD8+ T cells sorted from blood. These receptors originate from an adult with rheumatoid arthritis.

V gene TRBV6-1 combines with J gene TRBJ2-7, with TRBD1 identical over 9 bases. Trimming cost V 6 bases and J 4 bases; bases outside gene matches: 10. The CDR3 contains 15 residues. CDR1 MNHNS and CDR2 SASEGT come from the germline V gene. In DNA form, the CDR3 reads TGTGCCAGCAGCCCAGACACAGGGGGCTGGTACGAGCAGTACTTC. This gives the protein CASSPDTGGWYEQYF.

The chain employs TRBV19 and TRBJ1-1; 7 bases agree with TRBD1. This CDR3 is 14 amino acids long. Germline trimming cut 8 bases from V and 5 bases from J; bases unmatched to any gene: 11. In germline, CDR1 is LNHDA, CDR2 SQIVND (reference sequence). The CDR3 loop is CASLGGPGGTEAFF. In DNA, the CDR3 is TGTGCCAGTTTAGGGGGCCCCGGCGGAACTGAAGCTTTCTTT.

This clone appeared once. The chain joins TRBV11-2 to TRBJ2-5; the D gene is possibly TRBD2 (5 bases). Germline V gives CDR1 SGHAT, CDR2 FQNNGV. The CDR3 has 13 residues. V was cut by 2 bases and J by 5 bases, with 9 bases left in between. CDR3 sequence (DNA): TGTGCCAGCAGCTTATCTAGCTGGGAGACCCAGTACTTC. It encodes CASSLSSWETQYF.

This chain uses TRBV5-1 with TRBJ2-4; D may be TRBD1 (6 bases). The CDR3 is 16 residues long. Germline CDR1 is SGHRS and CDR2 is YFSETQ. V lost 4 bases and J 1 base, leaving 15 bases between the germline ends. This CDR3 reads CASSLRTDNAKNIQYF. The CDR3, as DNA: TGCGCCAGCAGCCTCCGGACAGATAATGCCAAAAACATTCAGTACTTC.

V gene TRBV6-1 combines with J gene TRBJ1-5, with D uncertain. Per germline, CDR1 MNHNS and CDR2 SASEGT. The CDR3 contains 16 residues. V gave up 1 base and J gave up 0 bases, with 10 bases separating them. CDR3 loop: CASSEDHTYSNQPQHF. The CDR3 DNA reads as TGTGCCAGCAGTGAAGACCACACGTATAGCAATCAGCCCCAGCATTTT.

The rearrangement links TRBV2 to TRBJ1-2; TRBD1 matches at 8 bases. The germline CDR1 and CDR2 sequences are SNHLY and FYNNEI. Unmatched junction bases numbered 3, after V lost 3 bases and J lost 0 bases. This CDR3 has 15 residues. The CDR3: CASSEGGQANYGYTF. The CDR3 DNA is TGTGCCAGCAGTGAGGGGGGACAGGCTAACTATGGCTACACCTTC.

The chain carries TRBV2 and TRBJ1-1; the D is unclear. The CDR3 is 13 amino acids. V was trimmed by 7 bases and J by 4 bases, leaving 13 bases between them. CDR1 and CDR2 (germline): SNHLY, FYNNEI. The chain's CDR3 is CASTRSSRTEAFF. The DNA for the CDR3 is TGTGCCAGCACTCGGTCCAGTCGCACTGAAGCTTTCTTT.

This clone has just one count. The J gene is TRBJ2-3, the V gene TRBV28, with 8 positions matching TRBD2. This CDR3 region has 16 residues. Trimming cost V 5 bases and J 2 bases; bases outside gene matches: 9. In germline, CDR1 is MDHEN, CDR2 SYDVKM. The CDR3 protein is CASSPSGGMDTDTQYF. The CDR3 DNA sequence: TGTGCCAGCAGTCCCTCGGGGGGGATGGACACAGATACGCAGTATTTT.

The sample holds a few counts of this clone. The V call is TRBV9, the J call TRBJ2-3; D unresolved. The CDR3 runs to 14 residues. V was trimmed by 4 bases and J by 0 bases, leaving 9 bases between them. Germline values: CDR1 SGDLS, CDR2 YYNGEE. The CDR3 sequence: CASSPLDSTDTQYF. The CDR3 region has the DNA TGTGCCAGCAGCCCCCTAGACAGCACAGATACGCAGTATTTT.

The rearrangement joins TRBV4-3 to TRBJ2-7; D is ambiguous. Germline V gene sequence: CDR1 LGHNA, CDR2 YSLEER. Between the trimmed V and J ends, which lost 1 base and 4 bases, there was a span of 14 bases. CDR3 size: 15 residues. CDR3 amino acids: CASSQGSDSSYEQYF. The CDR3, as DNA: TGCGCCAGCAGCCAAGGCTCAGACTCCTCGTACGAGCAGTACTTC.

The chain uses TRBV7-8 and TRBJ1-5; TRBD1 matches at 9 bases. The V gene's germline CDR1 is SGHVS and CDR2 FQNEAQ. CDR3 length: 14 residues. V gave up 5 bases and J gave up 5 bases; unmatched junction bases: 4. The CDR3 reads CASSLQGAYQPQHF. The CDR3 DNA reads TGTGCCAGCAGCCTACAGGGGGCTTATCAGCCCCAGCATTTT.

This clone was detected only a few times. The CDR3 nucleotides read TGTGCCAGCACCTCGGGACAGAGCTACGAGCAGTACTTC. Translation gives CASTSGQSYEQYF. The rearrangement joins TRBV27 to TRBJ2-7; 7 bases agree with TRBD1. Germline CDR1 MNHEY, CDR2 SMNVEV (reference sequence). This CDR3 has 13 residues. The ends lost 7 bases at V and 3 bases at J; junction bases unmatched: 6.

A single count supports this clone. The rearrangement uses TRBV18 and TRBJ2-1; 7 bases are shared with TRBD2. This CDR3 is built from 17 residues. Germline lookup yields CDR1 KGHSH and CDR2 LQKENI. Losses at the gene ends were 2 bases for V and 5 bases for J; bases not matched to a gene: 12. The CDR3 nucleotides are TGTGCCAGCTCACCAAACCCGAGGCTAGCGGACCACAATGAGCAGTTCTTC. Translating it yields CASSPNPRLADHNEQFF.

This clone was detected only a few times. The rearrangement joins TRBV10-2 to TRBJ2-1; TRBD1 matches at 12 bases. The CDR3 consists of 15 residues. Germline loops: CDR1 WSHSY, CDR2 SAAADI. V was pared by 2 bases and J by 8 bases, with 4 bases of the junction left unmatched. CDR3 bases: TGCGCCAGCAGTGAGCTGGGACAGGGGGCGTATGAGCAGTTCTTC. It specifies CASSELGQGAYEQFF.

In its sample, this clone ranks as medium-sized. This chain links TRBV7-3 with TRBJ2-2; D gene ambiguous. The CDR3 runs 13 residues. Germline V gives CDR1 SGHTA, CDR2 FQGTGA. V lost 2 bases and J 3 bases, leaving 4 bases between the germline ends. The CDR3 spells CASSLEDTGELFF. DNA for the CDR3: TGTGCCAGCAGCTTAGAAGACACCGGGGAGCTGTTTTTT.

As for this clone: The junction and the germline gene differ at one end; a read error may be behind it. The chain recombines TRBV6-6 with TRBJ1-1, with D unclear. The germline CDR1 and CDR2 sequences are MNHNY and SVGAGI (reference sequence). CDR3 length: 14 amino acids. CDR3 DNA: TGTGCCGGCAGTTACTACGGAGGCGACACTGAAGCTTTCTTT. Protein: CAGSYYGGDTEAFF.

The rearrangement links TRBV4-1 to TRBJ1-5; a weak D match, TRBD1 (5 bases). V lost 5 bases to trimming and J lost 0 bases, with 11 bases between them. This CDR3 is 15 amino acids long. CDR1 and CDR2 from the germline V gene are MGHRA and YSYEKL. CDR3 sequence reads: CASSTAGGSNQPQHF. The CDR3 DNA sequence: TGCGCCAGCAGCACTGCTGGGGGTAGCAATCAGCCCCAGCATTTT.

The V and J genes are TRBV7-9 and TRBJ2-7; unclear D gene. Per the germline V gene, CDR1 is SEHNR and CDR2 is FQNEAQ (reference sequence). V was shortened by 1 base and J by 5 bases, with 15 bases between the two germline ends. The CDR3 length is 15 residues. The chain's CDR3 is CASSLGHPPADEQYF. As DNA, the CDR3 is TGTGCCAGCAGCTTAGGCCACCCACCCGCTGACGAGCAGTACTTC.

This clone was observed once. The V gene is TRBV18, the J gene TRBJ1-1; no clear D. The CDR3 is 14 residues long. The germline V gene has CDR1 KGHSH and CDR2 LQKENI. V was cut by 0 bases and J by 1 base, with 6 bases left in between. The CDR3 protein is CASSPPDSNTEAFF. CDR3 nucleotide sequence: TGTGCCAGCTCACCACCGGATTCGAACACTGAAGCTTTCTTT.

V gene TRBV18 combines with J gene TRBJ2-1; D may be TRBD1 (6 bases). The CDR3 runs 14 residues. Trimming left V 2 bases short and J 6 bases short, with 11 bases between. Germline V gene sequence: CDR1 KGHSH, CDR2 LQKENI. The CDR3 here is CASSPATGSNEQFF. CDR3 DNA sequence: TGTGCCAGCTCACCAGCAACAGGGTCCAATGAGCAGTTCTTC.

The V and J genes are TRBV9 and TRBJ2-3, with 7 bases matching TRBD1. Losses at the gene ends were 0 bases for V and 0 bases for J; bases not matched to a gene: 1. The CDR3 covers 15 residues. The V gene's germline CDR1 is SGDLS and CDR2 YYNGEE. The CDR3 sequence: CASSVEGASTDTQYF. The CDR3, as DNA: TGTGCCAGCAGCGTAGAGGGGGCTAGCACAGATACGCAGTATTTT. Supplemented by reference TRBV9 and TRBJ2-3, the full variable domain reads DSGVTQTPKHLITATGQRVTLRCSPRSGDLSVYWYQQSLDQGLQFLIQYYNGEERAKGNILERFSAQQFPDLHSELNLSSLELGDSALYFCASSVEGASTDTQYFGPGTRLTVL.